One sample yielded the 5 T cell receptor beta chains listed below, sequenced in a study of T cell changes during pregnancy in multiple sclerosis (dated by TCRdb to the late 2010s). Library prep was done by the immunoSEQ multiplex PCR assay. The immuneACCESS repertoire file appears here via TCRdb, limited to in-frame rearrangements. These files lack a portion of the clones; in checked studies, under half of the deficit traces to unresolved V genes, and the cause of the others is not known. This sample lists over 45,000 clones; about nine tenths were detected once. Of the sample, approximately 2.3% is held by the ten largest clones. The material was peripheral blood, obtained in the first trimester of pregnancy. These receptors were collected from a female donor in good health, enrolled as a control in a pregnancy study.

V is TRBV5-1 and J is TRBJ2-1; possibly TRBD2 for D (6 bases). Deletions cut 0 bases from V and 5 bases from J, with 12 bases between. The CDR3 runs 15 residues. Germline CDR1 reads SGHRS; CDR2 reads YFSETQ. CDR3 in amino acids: CASSLAPGGDNEQFF. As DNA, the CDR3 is TGCGCCAGCAGCTTGGCCCCCGGGGGAGACAATGAGCAGTTCTTC.

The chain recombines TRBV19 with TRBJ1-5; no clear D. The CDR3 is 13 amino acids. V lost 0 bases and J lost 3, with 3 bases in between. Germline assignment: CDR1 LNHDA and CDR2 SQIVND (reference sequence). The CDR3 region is CASSIDINQPQHF. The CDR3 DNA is TGTGCCAGTAGTATAGACATCAATCAGCCCCAGCATTTT.

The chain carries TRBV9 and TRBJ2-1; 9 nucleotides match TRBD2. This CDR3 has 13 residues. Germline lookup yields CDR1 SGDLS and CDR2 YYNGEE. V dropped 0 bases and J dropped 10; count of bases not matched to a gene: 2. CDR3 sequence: CASSVASGEEQFF. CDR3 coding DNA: TGTGCCAGCAGCGTAGCTAGCGGGGAAGAGCAGTTCTTC.

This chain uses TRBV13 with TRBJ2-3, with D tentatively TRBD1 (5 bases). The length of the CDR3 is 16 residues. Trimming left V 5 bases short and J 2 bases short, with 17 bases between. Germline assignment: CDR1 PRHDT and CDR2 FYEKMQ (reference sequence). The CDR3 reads CASSGTQTADTDTQYF. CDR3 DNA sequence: TGTGCCAGCAGCGGAACGCAGACAGCCGACACAGATACGCAGTATTTT. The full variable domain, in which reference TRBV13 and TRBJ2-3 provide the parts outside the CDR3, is AAGVIQSPRHLIKEKRETATLKCYPIPRHDTVYWYQQGPGQDPQFLISFYEKMQSDKGSIPDRFSAQQFSDYHSELNMSSLELGDSALYFCASSGTQTADTDTQYFGPGTRLTVL.

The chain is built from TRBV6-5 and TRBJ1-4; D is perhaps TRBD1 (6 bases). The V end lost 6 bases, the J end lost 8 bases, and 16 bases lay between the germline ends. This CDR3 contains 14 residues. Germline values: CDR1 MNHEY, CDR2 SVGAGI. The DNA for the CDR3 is TGTGCCAGCAGCAACAGGGTAGGGATCGAAAAACTGTTTTTT. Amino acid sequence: CASSNRVGIEKLFF.